This TCR beta chain was identified during a study of Ad26.COV2.S vaccination and SARS-CoV-2 variants. Study background: In the study, Ad26.COV2.S was injected intramuscularly once, or twice 56 days apart. Study results and limitations: CD8+ and CD4+ T cells specific for spike reportedly responded with substantial breadth after vaccination.

As regards this clone: Its specificity is unknown.

TCRdb's copy holds only in-frame clones and misses some; the assay was immunoSEQ multiplex PCR. Of a few hundred thousand clones in the sample, more than 75% were seen once. Treatment in this sample: 15 to 20 received Ad26.COV2.S at low or high dose, single or two shots; roughly five received placebo; per-sample allocation not given. Sampling took place 63 days after the first vaccine or placebo injection. V shed 0 bases and J shed 2 bases, with 11 bases lying between them. CDR3 length: 16 amino acids. CDR1 is LNHNV, CDR2 YYDKDF, per germline (reference sequence). The genes are TRBV15 and TRBJ1-3, with D possibly TRBD1 on 6 matching bases. The source of this sequence is a person aged 18-65 years who received the Ad26.COV2.S COVID-19 vaccine or a placebo. The sample in question was peripheral blood, obtained in a trial of Ad26.COV2.S vaccine versus placebo. CDR3 in amino acids: CATSRDRAGAGNTIYF. CDR3 coding DNA: TGTGCCACCAGCAGAGATCGGGCAGGGGCTGGAAACACCATATATTTT.